These 23 T cell receptor beta chains came from one sample sequenced in a study of primary melanoma T cells and metastatic recurrence (dated by TCRdb to 2018 to 2020). Library generation was performed with the immunoSEQ multiplex PCR assay. Imported from immuneACCESS, the table was reduced by TCRdb to in-frame sequences with V and J called. These copies leave out some clones; in studies compared against another copy, an unresolved V gene accounts for under half, and the cause of the remainder is not known. The sample profile shows about 400 clones; about 90% of them were found once. About 7.7% of the sample is in the top ten clones. Sequences were obtained from melanoma tumor tissue. Source of these receptors: a human donor with melanoma.

The rearrangement joins TRBV11-3 to TRBJ2-1, with 8 bases aligning to TRBD2. The CDR3 extends over 15 amino acids. V gave up 7 bases and J gave up 7 bases; unmatched junction bases: 12. CDR1 is SGHNT and CDR2 is YENEEA in the germline V gene. The CDR3 loop is CASTPKGGLVNEQFF. The CDR3 DNA sequence: TGTGCCAGCACTCCTAAGGGGGGACTAGTTAATGAGCAGTTCTTC.

The CDR3 is CASTFDLSGRLTPYEQYF. The CDR3 region has the DNA TGCGCCAGCACCTTTGACCTCAGCGGGAGGCTTACTCCCTACGAGCAGTACTTC. The chain has TRBV5-1 and TRBJ2-7; TRBD2 agrees at 9 bases. The CDR3 runs 18 residues. CDR1 and CDR2 (germline): SGHRS, YFSETQ. Trimming removed 6 bases from V and 2 bases from J; junction bases left unmatched: 18.

This chain joins TRBV11-3 and TRBJ1-1; D call uncertain. The V gene lost 1 base and the J gene lost 1 base, with 7 bases spanning the gap. Germline V lookup: CDR1 SGHNT, CDR2 YENEEA. CDR3 size: 14 residues. The CDR3 reads CASSLGPGNTEAFF. As DNA, the CDR3 is TGTGCCAGCAGCTTAGGACCGGGGAACACTGAAGCTTTCTTT.

This chain uses TRBV28 with TRBJ2-7, with 8 bases aligning to TRBD1. V was clipped by 4 bases and J by 6 bases; unmatched bases: 8. The germline V gene encodes CDR1 MDHEN and CDR2 SYDVKM. The CDR3 extends over 14 amino acids. The CDR3 DNA is TGTGCCAGCAGTTCCCGGCAGGGGGCCAGCGAGCAGTACTTC. Amino acid sequence: CASSSRQGASEQYF.

With regard to this clone: The junction departs from germline at one end; a sequencing error may be responsible. The chain employs TRBV19 and TRBJ2-1, with unresolved D. The CDR3 is 12 residues long. In germline, CDR1 is LNHDA, CDR2 SQIVND (reference sequence). CDR3 DNA sequence: TGTGCCAGTAGCCTCTCCTATAATGAGCAGTTCTTC. Amino acids: CASSLSYNEQFF.

The CDR3 sequence is CASSPLQGANTEAFF. In DNA form, the CDR3 reads TGTGCCAGCTCACCTTTGCAGGGGGCGAACACTGAAGCTTTCTTT. The genes are TRBV18 and TRBJ1-1; 8 nucleotides agree with TRBD1. Losses at the gene ends were 3 bases for V and 1 base for J; bases not matched to a gene: 4. Germline CDR1 is KGHSH and CDR2 is LQKENI. The CDR3 consists of 15 residues.

J is TRBJ2-3 and V is TRBV6-8; D is possibly TRBD1 (8 bases). The CDR3 consists of 15 residues. Germline V lookup: CDR1 MNHGY, CDR2 SAAAGT. Trimming took off 6 bases at V and 2 bases at J, with 15 bases between the two ends. The CDR3 DNA reads TGTGCCAGCAGATACAGGGGGGGTTCCACAGATACGCAGTATTTT. Its translation is CASRYRGGSTDTQYF.

This rearrangement joins TRBV6-8 to TRBJ2-2, with 9 nucleotides matching TRBD2. Per the germline V gene, CDR1 is MNHGY and CDR2 is SAAAGT. This CDR3 spans 19 amino acids. The V and J ends lost 2 bases and 3 bases, in that order; junction bases with no gene match: 13. CDR3 sequence (DNA): TGTGCCAGCAGTTACCGCTTCGGCGGGGGGGCCGGTGACACCGGGGAGCTGTTTTTT. Translated: CASSYRFGGGAGDTGELFF.

V and J are TRBV4-1 and TRBJ2-5, with 9 positions matching TRBD2. V lost 0 bases and J lost 6; bases outside the gene matches: 5. CDR1 MGHRA and CDR2 YSYEKL come from the germline V gene. The CDR3 extends over 15 amino acids. CDR3 nucleotides: TGCGCCAGCAGCCAAGAGACTAGCGGAGCCCAGACCCAGTACTTC. It specifies CASSQETSGAQTQYF.

The J gene is TRBJ2-2, the V gene TRBV11-3; D tentatively reads TRBD1 or TRBD2 (5 bases each). V was pared by 2 bases and J by 2 bases, with 12 bases between. There are 16 residues in the CDR3. Germline V gene data show CDR1 as SGHNT and CDR2 as YENEEA. The CDR3 sequence: CASSLLGTSNTGELFF. In DNA, the CDR3 is TGTGCCAGCAGCTTATTGGGGACCTCCAACACCGGGGAGCTGTTTTTT.

This clone was recorded a few times. The rearrangement uses TRBV11-3 and TRBJ2-3; the match to TRBD2 covers 14 bases. The germline gives CDR1 SGHNT, CDR2 YENEEA. Trimming cost V 3 bases and J 6 bases; bases outside gene matches: 8. There are 17 residues in the CDR3. The CDR3 region is CASSLGLAGALGDTQYF. The CDR3 nucleotides read TGTGCCAGCAGCTTGGGACTAGCGGGGGCCCTGGGGGATACGCAGTATTTT.

V usage is TRBV12-5 and J usage is TRBJ2-2; a weak D match, TRBD1 (6 bases). Per germline, CDR1 LGHNT and CDR2 FRNRAP. CDR3 size: 13 residues. V lost 9 bases to trimming and J lost 3 bases, with 11 bases between them. The CDR3 nucleotides are TGTGCTAGCCGCAGGGGTGACACCGGGGAGCTGTTTTTT. This translates into CASRRGDTGELFF.

In its sample, this clone was seen once. The rearrangement uses TRBV12-5 and TRBJ1-6; no reliable D call. This CDR3 is built from 13 residues. Germline V gene lookup returns CDR1 LGHNT and CDR2 FRNRAP. V lost 1 base to trimming and J lost 12 bases, with 10 bases between them. CDR3 residues: CASGLEGIGPLHF. In DNA, the CDR3 is TGTGCTAGTGGTTTGGAGGGAATCGGACCCCTCCACTTT. Together with reference TRBV12-5 and TRBJ1-6, the CDR3 gives the full variable domain: DARVTQTPRHKVTEMGQEVTMRCQPILGHNTVFWYRQTMMQGLELLAYFRNRAPLDDSGMPKDRFSAEMPDATLATLKIQPSEPRDSAVYFCASGLEGIGPLHFGNGTRLTVT.

This clone appeared a few times. V is TRBV11-3 and J is TRBJ2-7; 10 bases fit TRBD1. The CDR3 runs 15 residues. V was pared by 3 bases and J by 3 bases, with 5 bases of the junction left unmatched. The germline gives CDR1 SGHNT, CDR2 YENEEA. The CDR3 sequence: CASSFGWDRGYEQYF. Written as DNA, the CDR3 is TGTGCCAGCAGCTTCGGGTGGGACAGGGGCTACGAGCAGTACTTC.

The chain is built from TRBV19 and TRBJ2-2, with 7 bases that match TRBD1. Per germline, CDR1 LNHDA and CDR2 SQIVND (reference sequence). This CDR3 spans 15 amino acids. With V trimmed by 4 bases and J by 5 bases, 7 bases remained unmatched. CDR3 DNA sequence: TGTGCCAGTAGTAGTCAGACAGGGTTTACCGGGGAGCTGTTTTTT. It translates to CASSSQTGFTGELFF.

As to this clone: A read error may account for a junction end that differs from germline. X shows a residue whose base was not read or is ambiguous. The chain couples TRBV29-1 to TRBJ1-1, with 9 bases identical to TRBD1. Germline V gene lookup returns CDR1 SQVTM and CDR2 ANQGSEA. The length of the CDR3 is 16 residues. The CDR3 loop reads CSVHITGGGAGTEXFF. CDR3 in DNA: TGCAGCGTTCACATAACAGGGGGCGGGGCTGGTACTGAAKCTTTCTTT.

V is TRBV18 and J is TRBJ1-1; D might be TRBD1 (6 bases). The CDR3 runs 17 residues. The V gene lost 3 bases and the J gene lost 1 base, with 18 bases spanning the gap. Germline-derived CDR1 and CDR2 are KGHSH and LQKENI. CDR3: CASSPRVRQAPNTEAFF. The CDR3 bases are TGTGCCAGCTCACCGCGTGTAAGACAGGCGCCGAACACTGAAGCTTTCTTT.

The V call is TRBV18, the J call TRBJ2-7; 8 bases match TRBD2. The junction had 4 bases not matched to a gene; V was cut back by 3 bases and J by 3 bases. In germline, CDR1 is KGHSH, CDR2 LQKENI. The CDR3 consists of 14 residues. CDR3 sequence (DNA): TGTGCCAGCTCACCCACAACTAGCGGCTACGAGCAGTACTTC. It yields the protein CASSPTTSGYEQYF.

This clone has just a few counts. The rearrangement links TRBV11-3 to TRBJ2-1; 7 bases fit TRBD2. V was pared by 3 bases and J by 9 bases, with 8 bases of the junction left unmatched. Germline values: CDR1 SGHNT, CDR2 YENEEA. This CDR3 spans 14 amino acids. The CDR3 sequence is CASSFGGSGAEQFF. In DNA form, the CDR3 reads TGTGCCAGCAGCTTCGGCGGGAGCGGTGCTGAGCAGTTCTTC.

CDR3 DNA: TGTGCCAGCGGAAGAGTGGTCTGGGGCGGCCAAGAGACCCAGTACTTC. Its protein is CASGRVVWGGQETQYF. The V gene is TRBV6-8, the J gene TRBJ2-5, with a possible D match to TRBD1 (5 bases). V lost 8 bases and J lost 1, with 20 bases in between. CDR3 length: 16 amino acids. From germline, CDR1 is MNHGY and CDR2 SAAAGT.

The J gene is TRBJ1-2, the V gene TRBV19, with no clear D. The CDR3 contains 15 residues. Trimming shortened V by 0 bases and J by 4 bases, and 12 bases separated the two germline ends. CDR1 and CDR2 from the germline V gene are LNHDA and SQIVND (reference sequence). The CDR3 spells CASSIDEAAGYGYTF. The CDR3 DNA sequence: TGTGCCAGTAGTATAGACGAGGCGGCAGGCTATGGCTACACCTTC.

The CDR3 coding sequence is TGTGCCAGCAGCCCACTACAGGGAGACTATGGCTACACCTTC. Amino acid sequence: CASSPLQGDYGYTF. This rearrangement joins TRBV11-3 to TRBJ1-2; TRBD1 is a possible D gene (6 bases). CDR1 is SGHNT, CDR2 YENEEA, per germline. The length of the CDR3 is 14 residues. The germline V and J ends were trimmed by 5 bases and 3 bases, with 13 bases remaining between them.

This clone was seen a handful of times. The chain has TRBV6-8 and TRBJ2-5, with a possible D match to TRBD2 (5 bases). This CDR3 has 17 amino acids. From germline, CDR1 is MNHGY and CDR2 SAAAGT. V was pared by 5 bases and J by 5 bases, with 24 bases between. The CDR3 DNA reads as TGTGCCAGCAGTGACTTTCGTGGAGGTGGCCTAGGGGAGACCCAGTACTTC. Its protein product is CASSDFRGGGLGETQYF.